The 20 T cell receptor beta chains listed next were all sequenced from one sample in a study of T-cell reconstitution after alpha-beta-depleted transplantation in children. For TCRbeta, the library was prepared with unique molecular identifiers. MiXCR, applied by TCRdb to the PCR reads, yields one record per CDR3 protein. The table records about 830,000 distinct CDR3 sequences, roughly 15% of them present only once. The sequences come from PBMCs, mostly from graft donor cells, collected 360 days after TCRalphabeta/CD19-depleted stem cell transplant. These receptors came from a male patient aged 10-17 years who had a stem cell transplant for acute lymphoblastic leukemia, so the T cells may come from the graft donor.

CDR3 nucleotide sequence: TGCAGCCCCCGAGCGGTCGCCAGATCTAGCGGGAGAGCGGGCGAGCAGTACTTC. This translates into CSPRAVARSSGRAGEQYF. J is TRBJ2-7 and V is TRBV29-1, with 10 bases that match TRBD2. Germline V lookup: CDR1 SQVTM, CDR2 ANQGSEA. Unmatched junction bases numbered 25, after V lost 8 bases and J lost 6 bases. The CDR3 extends over 18 amino acids.

To note about this clonotype: At one of its ends the junction is not consistent with the germline gene, which may arise from a read error. The chain couples TRBV5-1 to TRBJ1-4; D gene uncertain. The CDR3 covers 13 residues. Germline CDR1 reads SGHRS; CDR2 reads YFSETQ. The CDR3 region is CASRLAFNEKLFF. CDR3 in DNA: TGCGCCAGCAGATTGGCGTTCAATGAAAAACTGTTTTTT.

A note on this clonotype: One junction end does not reproduce the germline sequence, and a read error may be involved. This chain connects TRBV20-1 to TRBJ2-1; D possibly uses TRBD1 or TRBD2 (5 bases each). The CDR3 contains 17 residues. Germline assignment: CDR1 DFQATT and CDR2 SNEGSKA (reference sequence). CDR3 loop: CCASAAKDRIEDNEQFF. In nucleotides, the CDR3 is TGCTGTGCTTCAGCGGCTAAAGACAGAATCGAAGACAATGAGCAGTTCTTC.

This clonotype was counted between two and nine times. This chain uses TRBV7-9 with TRBJ1-4; D is undetermined. V shed 6 bases and J shed 0 bases, with 11 bases lying between them. The germline V gene has CDR1 SEHNR and CDR2 FQNEAQ (reference sequence). The CDR3 consists of 15 residues. The CDR3 nucleotides read TGTGCCAGCAGGTCGGGCCTTGCAACTAATGAAAAACTGTTTTTT. It is translated as CASRSGLATNEKLFF.

This clonotype was seen only a few times. For the CDR3, the DNA is TGTGCCAGCAGCGTAGACGGCGCGAGGACGATGGAGCAGTTCTTC. Its protein product is CASSVDGARTMEQFF. The rearrangement uses TRBV9 and TRBJ2-1; D is ambiguous. Germline CDR1 and CDR2: SGDLS and YYNGEE. This CDR3 is built from 15 residues. The ends were cut back, 0 bases at V and 10 bases at J, with 17 bases in the middle.

V is TRBV28 and J is TRBJ2-1; no firm D call. V was clipped by 0 bases and J by 10 bases, with 16 bases between them. This CDR3 has 15 residues. The germline V gene has CDR1 MDHEN and CDR2 SYDVKM. DNA of the CDR3: TGTGCCAGCAGTTTATGGGTACAGAACCTCGAAGAGCAGTTCTTC. Translation: CASSLWVQNLEEQFF.

There are many counts of this clonotype. The rearrangement uses TRBV2 and TRBJ2-7; 9 bases are a match to TRBD2. The CDR3 consists of 14 residues. The V and J ends lost 6 bases and 4 bases, in that order; junction bases with no gene match: 7. Germline values: CDR1 SNHLY, CDR2 FYNNEI. The CDR3 nucleotides are TGTGCCAGCAGGTTTAGCGGGGGACATTACGAGCAGTACTTC. This sequence encodes CASRFSGGHYEQYF. Complete variable domain (other parts from reference TRBV2 and TRBJ2-7): EPEVTQTPSHQVTQMGQEVILRCVPISNHLYFYWYRQILGQKVEFLVSFYNNEISEKSEIFDDQFSVERPDGSNFTLKIRSTKLEDSAMYFCASRFSGGHYEQYFGPGTRLTVT.

This clonotype was counted many times. This chain uses TRBV12-3 or TRBV12-4 with TRBJ2-7; tentative D call: TRBD2 (6 bases). CDR3 length equals 14 residues. The V and J ends lost 4 bases and 0 bases respectively, with 10 bases between them. The DNA for the CDR3 is TGTGCCAGCAGTTCCGGGACTCTCTCCTACGAGCAGTACTTC. Protein sequence: CASSSGTLSYEQYF.

The sample holds a few counts of this clonotype. The chain joins TRBV20-1 to TRBJ2-3; the D gene is possibly TRBD1 (5 bases). V lost 1 base and J lost 4, with 9 bases in between. The germline V gene encodes CDR1 DFQATT and CDR2 SNEGSKA (reference sequence). The CDR3 totals 13 residues. The CDR3: CSARVGVPDTQYF. CDR3 nucleotides: TGCAGTGCTAGAGTAGGGGTCCCAGATACGCAGTATTTT.

This clonotype was seen a handful of times. The chain is built from TRBV7-8 and TRBJ2-1; weak D call: TRBD1 (5 bases). This CDR3 comprises 15 residues. CDR1 and CDR2 from the germline V gene are SGHVS and FQNEAQ. Trimming took 4 bases from V and 0 from J, leaving 10 bases between them. The CDR3 loop reads CASSSDRYSYNEQFF. The CDR3 DNA follows: TGTGCCAGCAGCTCTGACAGATACTCCTACAATGAGCAGTTCTTC.

V is TRBV12-3 or TRBV12-4 and J is TRBJ1-6; D might be TRBD1 (5 bases). CDR3 length equals 14 residues. The germline V and J ends were trimmed by 3 bases and 8 bases, with 11 bases remaining between them. CDR3 nucleotide sequence: TGTGCCAGCAGTTTTATTGGGGGGGATTCACCCCTCCACTTT. Amino acids: CASSFIGGDSPLHF.

This clonotype was seen a few times. This chain links TRBV20-1 with TRBJ2-1, with 10 bases aligning to TRBD2. This CDR3 region has 14 residues. V lost 3 bases, J lost 3 bases, and 2 bases stayed unmatched. Germline CDR1 and CDR2: DFQATT and SNEGSKA (reference sequence). CDR3 protein: CSASSGGFYNEQFF. CDR3 DNA sequence: TGCAGTGCTAGTAGCGGGGGGTTCTACAATGAGCAGTTCTTC.

This clonotype came up a few times. V gene TRBV27 combines with J gene TRBJ2-7; TRBD2 matches at 8 bases. V was clipped by 4 bases and J by 3 bases; unmatched bases: 2. The V gene's germline CDR1 is MNHEY and CDR2 SMNVEV (reference sequence). There are 13 residues in the CDR3. The CDR3 sequence is CASSYTSGYEQYF. The DNA of the CDR3 is TGTGCCAGCAGTTATACTAGCGGCTACGAGCAGTACTTC.

The gene calls are TRBV7-9 and TRBJ1-5, with D possibly matching TRBD1 (6 bases). V lost 5 bases to trimming and J lost 3 bases, with 20 bases between them. Germline V gives CDR1 SEHNR, CDR2 FQNEAQ (reference sequence). The CDR3 covers 17 residues. CDR3 protein: CASSTDSWIFNNQPQHF. The CDR3 DNA reads TGTGCCAGCAGCACGGACAGCTGGATCTTTAACAATCAGCCCCAGCATTTT.

This clonotype came up many times. V and J are TRBV7-9 and TRBJ2-1; D is perhaps TRBD2 (5 bases). CDR3 length: 13 amino acids. V shed 3 bases and J shed 5 bases, with 8 bases lying between them. In germline, CDR1 is SEHNR, CDR2 FQNEAQ (reference sequence). The CDR3 DNA reads as TGTGCCAGCAGCTTCCTTAGCGACAATGAGCAGTTCTTC. Translated: CASSFLSDNEQFF. Complete variable domain (other parts from reference TRBV7-9 and TRBJ2-1): DTGVSQNPRHKITKRGQNVTFRCDPISEHNRLYWYRQTLGQGPEFLTYFQNEAQLEKSRLLSDRFSAERPKGSFSTLEIQRTEQGDSAMYLCASSFLSDNEQFFGPGTRLTVL.

This clonotype came up a few times. V gene TRBV20-1 combines with J gene TRBJ2-5, with a weak D call TRBD2 (7 bases). Trimming took 0 bases from V and 3 from J, leaving 14 bases between them. Germline CDR1 DFQATT, CDR2 SNEGSKA (reference sequence). The CDR3 contains 15 residues. The CDR3, as DNA: TGCAGTGCTAGAGATAGCGGGCAGGGGAAAGAGACCCAGTACTTC. Protein: CSARDSGQGKETQYF.

J is TRBJ2-6 and V is TRBV9; D uncertain. CDR3 size: 16 residues. The germline V gene encodes CDR1 SGDLS and CDR2 YYNGEE. Trimming took off 3 bases at V and 3 bases at J, with 13 bases between the two ends. The CDR3 is CASSAPQKGGANVLTF. The CDR3, as DNA: TGTGCCAGCAGCGCCCCCCAGAAGGGTGGGGCCAACGTCCTGACTTTC.

This clonotype was observed a handful of times. This chain uses TRBV5-1 with TRBJ2-5; 9 nucleotides agree with TRBD2. This CDR3 contains 16 residues. The trim removed 0 bases at V and 1 base at J, leaving 4 bases unmatched. Germline V gene sequence: CDR1 SGHRS, CDR2 YFSETQ. CDR3 nucleotides: TGCGCCAGCAGCTTGGGGTCTAGCGGGATCCAAGAGACCCAGTACTTC. It encodes CASSLGSSGIQETQYF.

In its sample, this clonotype was seen a few times. This chain uses TRBV7-9 with TRBJ1-1, with D unclear. Germline-derived CDR1 and CDR2 are SEHNR and FQNEAQ (reference sequence). This CDR3 region has 17 residues. V lost 4 bases and J lost 0, with 18 bases in between. CDR3 protein: CASSSTGSEHMNTEAFF. CDR3 DNA sequence: TGTGCCAGCAGCTCGACTGGCAGCGAGCACATGAACACTGAAGCTTTCTTT. The whole variable domain, filled in from reference TRBV7-9 and TRBJ1-1, reads DTGVSQNPRHKITKRGQNVTFRCDPISEHNRLYWYRQTLGQGPEFLTYFQNEAQLEKSRLLSDRFSAERPKGSFSTLEIQRTEQGDSAMYLCASSSTGSEHMNTEAFFGQGTRLTVV.

The gene calls are TRBV28 and TRBJ1-5; 8 bases match TRBD1. CDR3 length: 19 amino acids. The V and J ends lost 3 bases and 0 bases, in that order; junction bases with no gene match: 13. Germline CDR1 is MDHEN and CDR2 is SYDVKM. CDR3 DNA sequence: TGTGCCAGCAGTTTTTGGGGCAGGGGGCTTAAACTTAGCAATCAGCCCCAGCATTTT. Translation: CASSFWGRGLKLSNQPQHF.